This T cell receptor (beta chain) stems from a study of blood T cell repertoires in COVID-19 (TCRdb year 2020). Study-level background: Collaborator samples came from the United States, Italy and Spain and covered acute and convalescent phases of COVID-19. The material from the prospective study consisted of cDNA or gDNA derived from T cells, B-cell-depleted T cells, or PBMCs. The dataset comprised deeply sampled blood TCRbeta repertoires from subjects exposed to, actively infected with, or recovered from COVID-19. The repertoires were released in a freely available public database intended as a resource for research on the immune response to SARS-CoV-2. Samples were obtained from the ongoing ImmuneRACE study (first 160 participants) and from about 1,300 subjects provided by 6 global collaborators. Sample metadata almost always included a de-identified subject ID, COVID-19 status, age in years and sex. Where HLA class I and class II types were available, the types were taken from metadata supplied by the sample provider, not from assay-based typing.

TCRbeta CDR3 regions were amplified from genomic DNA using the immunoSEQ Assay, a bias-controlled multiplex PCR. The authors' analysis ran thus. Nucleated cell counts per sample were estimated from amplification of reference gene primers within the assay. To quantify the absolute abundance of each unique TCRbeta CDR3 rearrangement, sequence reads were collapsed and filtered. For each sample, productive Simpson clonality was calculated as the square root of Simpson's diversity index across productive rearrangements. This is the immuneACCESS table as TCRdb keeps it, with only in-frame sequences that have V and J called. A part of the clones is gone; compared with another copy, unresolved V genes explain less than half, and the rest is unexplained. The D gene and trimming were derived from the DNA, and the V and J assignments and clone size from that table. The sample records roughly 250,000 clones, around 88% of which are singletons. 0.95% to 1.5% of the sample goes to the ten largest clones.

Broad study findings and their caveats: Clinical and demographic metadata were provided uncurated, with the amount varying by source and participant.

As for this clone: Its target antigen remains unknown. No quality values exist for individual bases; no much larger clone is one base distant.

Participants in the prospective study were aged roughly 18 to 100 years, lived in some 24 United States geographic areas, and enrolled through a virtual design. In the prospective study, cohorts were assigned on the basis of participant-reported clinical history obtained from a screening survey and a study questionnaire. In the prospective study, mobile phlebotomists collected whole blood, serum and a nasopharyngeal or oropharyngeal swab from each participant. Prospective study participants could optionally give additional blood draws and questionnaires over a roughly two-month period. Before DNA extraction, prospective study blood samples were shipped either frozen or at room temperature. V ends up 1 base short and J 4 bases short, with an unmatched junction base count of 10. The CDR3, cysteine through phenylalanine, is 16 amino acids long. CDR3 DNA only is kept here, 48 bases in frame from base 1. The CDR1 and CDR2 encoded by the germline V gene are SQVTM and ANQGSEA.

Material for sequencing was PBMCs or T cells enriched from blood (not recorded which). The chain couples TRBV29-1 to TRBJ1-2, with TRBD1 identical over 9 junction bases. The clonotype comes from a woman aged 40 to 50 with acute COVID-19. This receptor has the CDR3 CSVEGTGAELTYGYTF. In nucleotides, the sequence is TGCAGCGTTGAAGGGACAGGGGCTGAACTAACCTATGGCTACACCTTC.